The rows below give T cell receptor beta chains drawn from one sample of a study of T cell responses to AZD1222 COVID-19 vaccine. Data came from immunoSEQ multiplex PCR; TCRdb stores just in-frame clones and leaves some out. The sample shows over 100,000 clones, 89% of them seen only once. The sequences come from peripheral blood, collected on day 0 of AZD1222 vaccination. These TCRs come from an adult in good health. Each CDR3 is given without its conserved first and last residue. The order of the fields is V gene, J gene, CDR3 protein.

TRBV7-9,TRBJ1-3,ASSLTGSSGNTIY
TRBV5-1,TRBJ1-1,ASTSMGEAF
TRBV7-9,TRBJ2-1,ASTLDYVPANEQF
TRBV5-1,TRBJ2-7,ASSLNPGQGSYEQY
TRBV2,TRBJ1-5,ASLAGVDQPQH
TRBV5-6,TRBJ1-2,ASSRKVDRNYGYT
TRBV5-1,TRBJ2-7,ASSLEKASYEQY
TRBV11-1,TRBJ2-1,ASSLQRGGHSEKQF
TRBV19,TRBJ1-2,ASSSRTQGARGYT
TRBV2,TRBJ1-5,ASSDSGQPQH
TRBV4-1,TRBJ1-2,ASSQGGSGYT
TRBV6-6,TRBJ1-2,ASSHHSRRGRDDGYT
TRBV27,TRBJ1-5,ASSPGQRNQPQH
TRBV7-9,TRBJ1-4,ASSLLQSEKLF
TRBV6-4,TRBJ1-6,ASSEIVFNLPLH
TRBV5-4,TRBJ1-4,ASSDRRQATNEKLF
TRBV6-5,TRBJ1-2,ASQAPNSPYGYT
TRBV11-3,TRBJ2-1,ASSLGGGVYNEQF
TRBV20-1,TRBJ1-1,SATLGREAF
TRBV5-6,TRBJ2-7,ASSEDRSYEQY
TRBV29-1,TRBJ2-5,SGGPGQGQETQY
TRBV3-1/TRBV3-2,TRBJ1-1,ASSLRAGRAAF
TRBV9,TRBJ2-2,ASSTGTGKRAGELF
TRBV29-1,TRBJ1-4,SVGGVGNEKLF
TRBV7-2,TRBJ2-7,ASSPPDRGLEQY
TRBV15,TRBJ1-6,ATSRADGGSPLH
TRBV30,TRBJ2-1,AWRDSRLHEQF
TRBV30,TRBJ2-3,AWSAASGADTQY
TRBV4-3,TRBJ1-4,ASSLYGDRVEKLF
TRBV30,TRBJ1-2,AWSVEGYGYT
TRBV3-1/TRBV3-2,TRBJ1-1,ASSQPQAYRRATEAF
TRBV7-2,TRBJ2-7,ASSSDPAYEQY
TRBV4-1,TRBJ1-5,ASSQVYSGGEGNQPQH
TRBV21-1,TRBJ1-4,ASSNSSEKLF
TRBV13,TRBJ2-5,ASSLGPLGGETQY
TRBV10-3,TRBJ2-2,AISVGGQGRAGELF
TRBV7-9,TRBJ1-1,ASSSRGEAF
TRBV25-1,TRBJ1-2,ASSETKEEGYT
TRBV12-3/TRBV12-4,TRBJ2-7,ASSLSPRTEQY
TRBV5-1,TRBJ2-1,ASSPTAEAHEQF
TRBV14,TRBJ2-7,ASSHSYEQY
TRBV4-3,TRBJ1-2,ASSQDRGSNYGYT
TRBV16,TRBJ1-1,ASTVGFTEAF
TRBV10-1,TRBJ2-7,ASSGFPSDGIYEQY
TRBV4-1,TRBJ1-4,ASSQERVGVFEKLF
TRBV12-3/TRBV12-4,TRBJ2-5,ASSPRVETQY
TRBV7-2,TRBJ1-3,ASSLVYLSGNTIY
TRBV19,TRBJ2-7,ASSIAGAAYEQY
TRBV5-5,TRBJ1-5,ASSLEGVSPSQPQH